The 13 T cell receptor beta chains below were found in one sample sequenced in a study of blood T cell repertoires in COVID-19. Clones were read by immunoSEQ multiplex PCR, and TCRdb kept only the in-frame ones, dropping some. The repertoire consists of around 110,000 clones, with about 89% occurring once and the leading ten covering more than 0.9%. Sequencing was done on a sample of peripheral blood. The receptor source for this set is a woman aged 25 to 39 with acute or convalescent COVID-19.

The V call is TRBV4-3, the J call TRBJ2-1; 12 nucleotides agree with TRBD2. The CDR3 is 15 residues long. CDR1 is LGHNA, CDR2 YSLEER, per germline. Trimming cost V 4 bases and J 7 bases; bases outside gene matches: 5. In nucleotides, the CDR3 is TGCGCCAGCAGCCTTGGACTAGCGGGAAATAATGAGCAGTTCTTC. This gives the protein CASSLGLAGNNEQFF.

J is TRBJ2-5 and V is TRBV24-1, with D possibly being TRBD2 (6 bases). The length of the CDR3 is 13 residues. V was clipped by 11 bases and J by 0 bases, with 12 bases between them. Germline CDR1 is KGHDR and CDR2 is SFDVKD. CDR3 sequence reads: CAIAGSHQETQYF. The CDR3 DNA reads TGTGCCATCGCCGGGAGCCACCAAGAGACCCAGTACTTC.

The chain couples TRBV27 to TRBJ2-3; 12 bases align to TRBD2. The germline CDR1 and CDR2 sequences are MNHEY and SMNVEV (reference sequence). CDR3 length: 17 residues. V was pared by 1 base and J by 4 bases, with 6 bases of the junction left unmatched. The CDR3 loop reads CASSLFPTSGGADTQYF. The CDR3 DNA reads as TGTGCCAGCAGTTTATTCCCGACTAGCGGGGGTGCAGATACGCAGTATTTT.

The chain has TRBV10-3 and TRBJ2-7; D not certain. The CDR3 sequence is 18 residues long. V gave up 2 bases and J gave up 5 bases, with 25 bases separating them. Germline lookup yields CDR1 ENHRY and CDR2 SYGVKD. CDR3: CAISEPSSYDGAAHEQYF. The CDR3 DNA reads TGTGCCATCAGTGAGCCCTCTTCATACGACGGAGCCGCTCACGAGCAGTACTTC.

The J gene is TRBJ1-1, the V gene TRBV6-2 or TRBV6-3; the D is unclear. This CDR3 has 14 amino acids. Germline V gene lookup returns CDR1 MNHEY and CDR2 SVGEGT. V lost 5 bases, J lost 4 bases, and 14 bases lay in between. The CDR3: CASSPRREGTEAFF. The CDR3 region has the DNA TGTGCCAGCAGTCCCCGGCGCGAGGGCACTGAAGCTTTCTTT.

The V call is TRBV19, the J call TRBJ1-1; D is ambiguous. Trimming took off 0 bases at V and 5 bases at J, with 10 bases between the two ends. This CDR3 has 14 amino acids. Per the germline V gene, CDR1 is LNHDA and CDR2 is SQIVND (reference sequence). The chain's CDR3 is CASSIDYSRTEAFF. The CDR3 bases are TGTGCCAGTAGTATAGATTACAGTAGGACTGAAGCTTTCTTT.

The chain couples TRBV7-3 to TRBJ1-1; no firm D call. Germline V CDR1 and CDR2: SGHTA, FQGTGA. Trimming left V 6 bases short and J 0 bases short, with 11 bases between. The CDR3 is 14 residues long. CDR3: CASRLTHMNTEAFF. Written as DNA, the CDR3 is TGTGCCAGCAGGTTGACACATATGAACACTGAAGCTTTCTTT.

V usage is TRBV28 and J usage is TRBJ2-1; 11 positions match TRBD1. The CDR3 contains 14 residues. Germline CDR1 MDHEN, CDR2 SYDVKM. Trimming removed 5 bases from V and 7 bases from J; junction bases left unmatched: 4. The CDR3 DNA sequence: TGTGCCAGCAGTCTCGGGACAGGGGGGAATGAGCAGTTCTTC. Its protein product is CASSLGTGGNEQFF. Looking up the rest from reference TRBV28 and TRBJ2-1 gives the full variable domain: DVKVTQSSRYLVKRTGEKVFLECVQDMDHENMFWYRQDPGLGLRLIYFSYDVKMKEKGDIPEGYSVSREKKERFSLILESASTNQTSMYLCASSLGTGGNEQFFGPGTRLTVL.

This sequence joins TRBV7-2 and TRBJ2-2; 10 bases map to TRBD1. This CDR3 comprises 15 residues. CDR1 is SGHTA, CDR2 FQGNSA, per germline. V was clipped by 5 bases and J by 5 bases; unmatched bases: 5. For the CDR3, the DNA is TGTGCCAGCAGCCGGGACAGGGGAAAAACCGGGGAGCTGTTTTTT. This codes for CASSRDRGKTGELFF.

The CDR3 nucleotides read TGTGCCAGCAGCCCCACCTCCGGAGAGGGAGCTTTCTTT. This translates into CASSPTSGEGAFF. The V call is TRBV3-1 (or the pseudogene TRBV3-2), the J call TRBJ1-1; D gene unclear. The CDR3 sequence is 13 residues long. Looked up from germline, CDR1 is LGHDT and CDR2 is YNNKEL (reference sequence). Trimming took off 4 bases at V and 10 bases at J, with 16 bases between the two ends.

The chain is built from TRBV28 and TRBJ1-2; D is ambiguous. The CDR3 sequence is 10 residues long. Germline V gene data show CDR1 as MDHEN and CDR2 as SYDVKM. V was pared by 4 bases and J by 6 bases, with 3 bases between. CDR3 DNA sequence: TGTGCCAGCAGTTCTCATGGCTACACCTTC. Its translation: CASSSHGYTF.

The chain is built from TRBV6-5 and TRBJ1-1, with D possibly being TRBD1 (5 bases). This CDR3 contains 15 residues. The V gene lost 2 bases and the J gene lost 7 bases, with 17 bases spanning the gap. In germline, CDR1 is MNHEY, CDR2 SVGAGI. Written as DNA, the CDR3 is TGTGCCAGCAGTTACAACGATAACACAGGCTATGAAGCTTTCTTT. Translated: CASSYNDNTGYEAFF.

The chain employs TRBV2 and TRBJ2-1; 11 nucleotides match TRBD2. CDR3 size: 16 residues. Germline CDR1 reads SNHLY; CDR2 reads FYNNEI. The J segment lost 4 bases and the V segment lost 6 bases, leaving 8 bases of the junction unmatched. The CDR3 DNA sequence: TGTGCCAGCAGACCCTTCGTAGCGGGAGGGTACAATGAGCAGTTCTTC. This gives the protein CASRPFVAGGYNEQFF.